A selection of T cell receptor beta chains follows, all from one sample in a study of blood T cells in healthy people across ages. TCRdb called the 5' RACE reads again in MiXCR, with one record for every CDR3 protein. The repertoire holds 1.4 million or so distinct CDR3 sequences, with about 45% as singletons. The sample was blood. Receptor source: a woman aged 18-30 years in good health. CDR3s include the opening cysteine and the closing phenylalanine or tryptophan. Each record gives: V gene, D gene, J gene, CDR3 protein. D genes are given only for firm matches.

V: TRBV6-5
D: NA
J: TRBJ2-7
CDR3: CASRPGGVSYEQYF

V: TRBV12-3/TRBV12-4
D: NA
J: TRBJ2-7
CDR3: CASSVVGARYEQYF

V: TRBV10-3
D: NA
J: TRBJ1-1
CDR3: CATGTDMNTEAFF

V: TRBV7-9
D: NA
J: TRBJ1-3
CDR3: CASSLDPGIGNTIYF

V: TRBV6-6
D: NA
J: TRBJ2-3
CDR3: CAIRGFRDTQYF

V: TRBV20-1
D: NA
J: NA
CDR3: CSARDDVRAPYEQYF

V: TRBV24-1
D: NA
J: TRBJ1-6
CDR3: CATSESPIGTIQSPLHF

V: TRBV20-1
D: TRBD2
J: TRBJ2-1
CDR3: CSARGLAGPYNEQFF

V: TRBV11-1
D: NA
J: TRBJ2-5
CDR3: CASSVRVGETQYF

V: TRBV5-6
D: NA
J: TRBJ1-1
CDR3: CARRDKGYTEAFF

V: TRBV7-6
D: TRBD1
J: TRBJ2-1
CDR3: CASSLVTGGYEQFF

V: TRBV29-1
D: NA
J: TRBJ1-2
CDR3: CSTVPVGGYGYTF

V: TRBV6-2/TRBV6-3
D: NA
J: TRBJ2-5
CDR3: CASSFPNGQYF

V: TRBV20-1
D: NA
J: TRBJ2-7
CDR3: CSARDGRYEQYF

V: TRBV6-1
D: TRBD1
J: TRBJ2-5
CDR3: CASSEWSGGTETQYF

V: TRBV28
D: TRBD1
J: TRBJ1-6
CDR3: CASSSPRDRSYNSPLHF

V: TRBV15
D: NA
J: TRBJ2-6
CDR3: CATSRDVTRSGANVLTF

V: TRBV2
D: NA
J: TRBJ2-1
CDR3: CASLKTPRKFF

V: TRBV7-9
D: NA
J: TRBJ1-2
CDR3: CASSQTFAWGPHYGYTF

V: TRBV15
D: TRBD1
J: TRBJ1-1
CDR3: CATSRGQGMAEAFF

V: TRBV6-6
D: TRBD1
J: TRBJ2-3
CDR3: CASGRTGEDTQYF

V: TRBV20-1
D: NA
J: TRBJ1-1
CDR3: CSAPSRGFTEAFF